A single sample gave rise to the 24 T cell receptor beta chains below, sequenced in a study of memory CD4+ T cells and cytomegalovirus serostatus. Single viable CD3+CD4+CD8-CD45RO+ cells were sorted as the memory CD4+ T cells. Measured with immunoSEQ multiplex PCR; TCRdb has only the in-frame clones, and not every one. The sample includes about 60,000 clones, about 74% of them seen just once. Source material: memory CD4+ T cells from blood. The receptors were sampled from an adult in good health and CMV-seronegative.

This clone was observed once. The chain combines TRBV6-1 with TRBJ2-7; D gene uncertain. This CDR3 region has 13 residues. The V and J ends lost 2 bases and 0 bases respectively, with 5 bases between them. Germline CDR1 is MNHNS and CDR2 is SASEGT. The CDR3 DNA follows: TGTGCCAGCAGTGAACAGAACTCCTACGAGCAGTACTTC. Protein: CASSEQNSYEQYF.

The chain is built from TRBV19 and TRBJ2-2; D remains ambiguous. The CDR3 has 14 residues. Germline loops: CDR1 LNHDA, CDR2 SQIVND (reference sequence). V lost 6 bases, J lost 3 bases, and 11 bases lay in between. CDR3 nucleotides: TGTGCCAGTAGAGTTGGGTGGGACACCGGGGAGCTGTTTTTT. Residues: CASRVGWDTGELFF.

This chain joins TRBV4-2 and TRBJ2-1; TRBD2 aligns across 10 bases. Germline loops: CDR1 LGHNA, CDR2 YNFKEQ. J gave up 7 bases and V 3 bases, and 3 bases lay outside the gene matches. The CDR3 consists of 14 residues. The CDR3 nucleotides are TGTGCCAGCAGCCAGGCTAGCGGGAGTAATGAGCAGTTCTTC. Translating it yields CASSQASGSNEQFF.

The V and J genes are TRBV5-1 and TRBJ2-3; 7 bases match TRBD2. Germline CDR1 reads SGHRS; CDR2 reads YFSETQ. J lost 7 bases, V lost 7 bases, and 12 bases had no gene match. The CDR3 runs 14 residues. Here the CDR3 DNA reads TGCGCCAGCTGCCAGGGAGGGGCCGAATATACGCAGTATTTT. Residues: CASCQGGAEYTQYF. The whole variable domain, filled in from reference TRBV5-1 and TRBJ2-3, reads KAGVTQTPRYLIKTRGQQVTLSCSPISGHRSVSWYQQTPGQGLQFLFEYFSETQRNKGNFPGRFSGRQFSNSRSEMNVSTLELGDSALYLCASCQGGAEYTQYFGPGTRLTVL.

The chain combines TRBV4-1 with TRBJ2-1; TRBD2 might be the D (6 bases). Germline V gene lookup returns CDR1 MGHRA and CDR2 YSYEKL. The V end was cut by 2 bases, the J end by 1 base, with 15 bases between. The CDR3 length is 17 residues. DNA of the CDR3: TGCGCCAGCAGCCAAAAGCCCGGGAGTATGTCCTACAATGAGCAGTTCTTC. Protein sequence: CASSQKPGSMSYNEQFF.

This clone was seen a single time. The rearrangement uses TRBV10-2 and TRBJ2-3; TRBD2 might be the D (6 bases). There are 16 residues in the CDR3. With 2 bases removed from V and 4 bases from J, the gap between germline ends came to 16 bases. Germline lookup yields CDR1 WSHSY and CDR2 SAAADI. Written as DNA, the CDR3 is TGCGCCAGCAGTGAGATCCGGGGGAGGTGGGCAGATACGCAGTATTTT. It is translated as CASSEIRGRWADTQYF.

This chain links TRBV6-6 with TRBJ1-1, with D possibly being TRBD1 (5 bases). This CDR3 has 15 residues. V gave up 5 bases and J gave up 0 bases, with 13 bases separating them. The germline V gene encodes CDR1 MNHNY and CDR2 SVGAGI (reference sequence). In DNA form, the CDR3 reads TGTGCCAGCAGTGACCTGGGGACCTTGAACACTGAAGCTTTCTTT. Amino acids: CASSDLGTLNTEAFF.

The chain couples TRBV6-5 to TRBJ2-5, with D perhaps being TRBD1 or TRBD2 (5 bases each). This CDR3 contains 13 residues. Germline V gives CDR1 MNHEY, CDR2 SVGAGI. Trimming removed 8 bases from V and 6 bases from J, with 16 bases in between. CDR3 amino acids: CASGPGDPKTQYF. The DNA of the CDR3 is TGTGCCAGCGGCCCCGGGGACCCTAAGACCCAGTACTTC.

V is TRBV7-2 and J is TRBJ1-2, with D tentatively TRBD1 (6 bases). V lost 5 bases and J lost 7, with 14 bases in between. Per germline, CDR1 SGHTA and CDR2 FQGNSA. The CDR3 is made up of 13 amino acids. CDR3 in DNA: TGTGCCAGCAGCGCCGGGGGGCGCTCTGGCTACACCTTC. This gives the protein CASSAGGRSGYTF.

This clone is classed as medium-sized. The chain's CDR3 is CASSRDSSLKNTEAFF. CDR3 in DNA: TGTGCCAGCTCACGGGATTCCTCTCTGAAGAACACTGAAGCTTTCTTT. V gene TRBV18 combines with J gene TRBJ1-1; D is undetermined. Germline V lookup: CDR1 KGHSH, CDR2 LQKENI. The V gene lost 4 bases and the J gene lost 1 base, with 16 bases spanning the gap. The CDR3 contains 16 residues.

V usage is TRBV4-1 and J usage is TRBJ2-7; 11 bases are shared with TRBD2. The CDR3 runs 16 residues. Trimming removed 3 bases from V and 3 bases from J; junction bases left unmatched: 7. Germline lookup yields CDR1 MGHRA and CDR2 YSYEKL. CDR3 region: CASSHPAGTSGYEQYF. The CDR3 region has the DNA TGCGCCAGCAGCCACCCCGCCGGGACTAGCGGCTACGAGCAGTACTTC.

V and J are TRBV28 and TRBJ2-3; TRBD2 might be the D (6 bases). V was clipped by 4 bases and J by 4 bases, with 15 bases between them. CDR3 length: 15 residues. The germline gives CDR1 MDHEN, CDR2 SYDVKM. This chain's CDR3 is CASSSSTSISDTQYF. The CDR3 DNA reads TGTGCCAGCAGTTCCTCGACTAGTATTTCAGATACGCAGTATTTT. The entire variable domain, with the rest obtained from reference TRBV28 and TRBJ2-3, is as follows: DVKVTQSSRYLVKRTGEKVFLECVQDMDHENMFWYRQDPGLGLRLIYFSYDVKMKEKGDIPEGYSVSREKKERFSLILESASTNQTSMYLCASSSSTSISDTQYFGPGTRLTVL.

The chain joins TRBV7-3 to TRBJ2-1, with D hard to call. Looked up from germline, CDR1 is SGHTA and CDR2 is FQGTGA. The CDR3 is made up of 16 amino acids. V was shortened by 3 bases and J by 0 bases, with 12 bases between the two germline ends. The CDR3 region is CASSFGFSDSYNEQFF. The CDR3 bases are TGTGCCAGCAGCTTTGGGTTCAGCGACTCCTACAATGAGCAGTTCTTC.

The chain links TRBV7-9 to TRBJ1-4; D call uncertain. Germline V gene sequence: CDR1 SEHNR, CDR2 FQNEAQ (reference sequence). This CDR3 has 14 amino acids. Trimming cost V 5 bases and J 0 bases, with 7 bases left between them. Written as DNA, the CDR3 is TGTGCCAGCAGCCTAGTCTCAACTAATGAAAAACTGTTTTTT. Its protein product is CASSLVSTNEKLFF.

The chain employs TRBV7-2 and TRBJ2-2, with 12 nucleotides matching TRBD2. With V trimmed by 5 bases and J by 7 bases, 8 bases remained unmatched. Germline V gene sequence: CDR1 SGHTA, CDR2 FQGNSA. The CDR3 covers 16 residues. Here the CDR3 DNA reads TGTGCCAGCAGCCACCGGACTAGCGGGATCGTCGGGGAGCTGTTTTTT. Encoded protein: CASSHRTSGIVGELFF. Combining the CDR3 with reference TRBV7-2 and TRBJ2-2 gives the whole variable domain GAGVSQSPSNKVTEKGKDVELRCDPISGHTALYWYRQSLGQGLEFLIYFQGNSAPDKSGLPSDRFSAERTGGSVSTLTIQRTQQEDSAVYLCASSHRTSGIVGELFFGEGSRLTVL.

V and J are TRBV4-1 and TRBJ1-5; D is possibly TRBD1 (5 bases). CDR1 MGHRA and CDR2 YSYEKL come from the germline V gene. Trimming pared 0 bases from V and 1 base from J, leaving 16 bases between. This CDR3 contains 18 residues. The CDR3 DNA follows: TGCGCCAGCAGCCAAGATCGAGGCACAGGAGCCAGCAATCAGCCCCAGCATTTT. Translating it yields CASSQDRGTGASNQPQHF.

The chain combines TRBV5-1 with TRBJ1-4; D unresolved. The germline V and J ends were trimmed by 1 base and 0 bases, with 7 bases remaining between them. In germline, CDR1 is SGHRS, CDR2 YFSETQ. The CDR3 totals 15 residues. This CDR3 is CASSLSGATNEKLFF. The CDR3 DNA is TGCGCCAGCAGCTTGTCCGGGGCAACTAATGAAAAACTGTTTTTT.

The chain couples TRBV19 to TRBJ1-5; D gene ambiguous. The germline V gene encodes CDR1 LNHDA and CDR2 SQIVND (reference sequence). This CDR3 has 12 amino acids. Trimming left V 1 base short and J 6 bases short, with 4 bases between. DNA of the CDR3: TGTGCCAGTAGTATAGCATTTCAGCCCCAGCATTTT. Protein product: CASSIAFQPQHF.

Written as DNA, the CDR3 is TGTGCCAGCAGCTACGGACTAGCGGCCGAGCAGTTCTTC. Translated, it gives CASSYGLAAEQFF. The chain is built from TRBV11-3 and TRBJ2-1, with 10 bases that match TRBD2. The CDR3 sequence is 13 residues long. Trimming removed 4 bases from V and 10 bases from J; junction bases left unmatched: 4. Looked up from germline, CDR1 is SGHNT and CDR2 is YENEEA.

This clone turned up a few times. V and J are TRBV18 and TRBJ1-1, with D possibly TRBD1 on 6 matching bases. The germline V gene encodes CDR1 KGHSH and CDR2 LQKENI. The CDR3 is 16 amino acids. V lost 3 bases, J lost 1 base, and 15 bases lay in between. CDR3 coding DNA: TGTGCCAGCTCACCCAATATGGACAGCCAGAACACTGAAGCTTTCTTT. Translating it yields CASSPNMDSQNTEAFF.

The chain has TRBV6-6 and TRBJ2-5, with 8 positions matching TRBD1. The DNA end is more similar to TRBJ2-7, so the J call may be wrong. The V gene's germline CDR1 is MNHNY and CDR2 SVGAGI (reference sequence). This CDR3 contains 14 residues. CDR3 protein: CASSPTGQGYEQYF. CDR3 DNA sequence: TGTGCCAGCAGTCCGACCGGACAGGGCTACGAGCAGTACTTC.

The genes are TRBV30 and TRBJ2-4; D ambiguous. Germline CDR1 reads GTSNPN; CDR2 reads SVGIG (reference sequence). V lost 2 bases, J lost 2 bases, and 7 bases lay in between. The CDR3 is made up of 13 amino acids. The CDR3 DNA reads as TGTGCCTGGAGTATCGGAACCAAAAACATTCAGTACTTC. This translates into CAWSIGTKNIQYF.

The chain employs TRBV5-1 and TRBJ2-1, with 7 nucleotides matching TRBD2. CDR3 length: 17 amino acids. Germline V gene sequence: CDR1 SGHRS, CDR2 YFSETQ. Trimming took 2 bases from V and 0 from J; bases not matched to a gene: 8. The CDR3 nucleotides are TGCGCCAGCAGCTTTACCTTCCTAGCGGCCTCCTACAATGAGCAGTTCTTC. Translated: CASSFTFLAASYNEQFF.

The CDR3 loop is CASKRSGRAGHEQFF. The CDR3 nucleotides are TGTGCCAGCAAACGTAGCGGGAGGGCCGGACATGAGCAGTTCTTC. The rearrangement links TRBV6-5 to TRBJ2-1; 11 bases agree with TRBD2. Germline assignment: CDR1 MNHEY and CDR2 SVGAGI. The CDR3 consists of 15 residues. The V segment lost 7 bases and the J segment 8 bases; nucleotides outside the gene matches: 10.